This T cell receptor (beta chain) was found in a study of T cells in Graves' hyperthyroidism and ophthalmopathy. This CDR3 has 15 residues. After removal of 6 bases from V and 5 bases from J, the junction contained 10 bases not matched to a gene. Germline CDR1 and CDR2: SGHNT and YYREEE (reference sequence). What was amplified from RNA transcripts were TCR beta CDR3 regions. The study used the HTBI primer set for a first-round RT-PCR of the TCR CDR3. Each CDR3 protein gets one entry after TCRdb re-called the multiplex PCR reads with MiXCR. The table includes fewer than 350,000 distinct CDR3 sequences, about 13% detected once.

The sequence was collected from a woman in her thirties or forties with Graves' hyperthyroidism. Sequencing was performed on blood. The rearrangement links TRBV5-4 to TRBJ2-1, with 8 positions matching TRBD2. The chain's CDR3 is CASIPEIAGHNEQFF. The DNA for the CDR3 is TGTGCCAGCATCCCGGAGATAGCGGGACACAATGAGCAGTTCTTC.